The text below deals with one T cell receptor (beta chain). This sample stems from a study of blood T cell repertoires in COVID-19. Across the whole study: Sample material is recorded as cDNA or gDNA derived from T cells, B-cell-depleted T cells, or PBMCs.

Produced via immunoSEQ multiplex PCR; TCRdb's table is partial and in-frame only. The sample has about 160,000 clones, about nine tenths seen once. Trimming removed 7 bases at V and 3 bases at J, with 13 bases between. The CDR3 extends over 14 amino acids. Germline CDR1 MNHEY, CDR2 SVGAGI. The sequencing sample was made of peripheral blood. This receptor was taken from a man aged 18 to 29 with acute or convalescent COVID-19. The J gene is TRBJ2-1, the V gene TRBV6-5; D may be TRBD2 (5 bases). The CDR3: CASILARHYNEQFF. The CDR3 DNA reads TGTGCCAGCATCCTAGCCCGCCACTACAATGAGCAGTTCTTC.